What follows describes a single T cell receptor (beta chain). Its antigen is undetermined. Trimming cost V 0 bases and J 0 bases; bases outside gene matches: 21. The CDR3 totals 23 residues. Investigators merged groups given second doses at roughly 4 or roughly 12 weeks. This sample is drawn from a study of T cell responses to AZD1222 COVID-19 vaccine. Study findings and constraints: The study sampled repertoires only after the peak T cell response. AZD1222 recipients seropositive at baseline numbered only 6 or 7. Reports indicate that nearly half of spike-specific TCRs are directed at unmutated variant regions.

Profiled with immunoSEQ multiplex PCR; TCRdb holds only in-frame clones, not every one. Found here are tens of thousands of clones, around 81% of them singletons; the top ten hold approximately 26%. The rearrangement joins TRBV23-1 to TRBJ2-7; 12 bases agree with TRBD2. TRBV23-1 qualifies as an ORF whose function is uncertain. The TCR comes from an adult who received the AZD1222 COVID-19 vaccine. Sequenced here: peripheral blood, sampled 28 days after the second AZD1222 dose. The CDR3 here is CASSQSKSGSGLAGPSYSYEQYF. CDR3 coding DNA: TGCGCCAGCAGTCAATCGAAGTCAGGCTCAGGACTAGCGGGACCTTCTTACTCCTACGAGCAGTACTTC.